Shown below are 7 T cell receptor beta chains from a single sample sequenced in a study of human T cells and chemical hapten exposure. One entry per CDR3 protein, called by TCRdb with MiXCR from the RACE reads. The table has a few hundred thousand distinct CDR3 sequences, approximately 8% seen once. Indicated time point: pre-sensitization, week 0. Specified treatment: therapeutic diphenylcyclopropenone sensitization with weekly scalp DPC. Sequencing was performed on whole blood, taken in connection with sensitization to the hapten diphenylcyclopropenone (DPC). These receptors all stem from a young man with alopecia areata. Some clones in this sample may be carry-over from other donors' samples.

In this sample, this clonotype turned up a few times. The rearrangement joins TRBV21-1 to TRBJ2-1; the table's D call, TRBD1, was not checked against the DNA. TRBV21-1 counts as a pseudogene. The CDR3 loop spans 18 amino acids. CDR3 nucleotides: TGTGCCAGCAGCAAAGGGTTAAGGCACGGACAGGGCGTCCATGAGCAGTTCTTC. As protein: CASSKGLRHGQGVHEQFF.

J is TRBJ1-2 and V is TRBV20-1; perhaps TRBD1 as D (6 bases). Looked up from germline, CDR1 is DFQATT and CDR2 is SNEGSKA (reference sequence). V lost 5 bases and J lost 0, with 19 bases in between. The CDR3 spans 16 residues. The CDR3 sequence is CSAGEPGHGANYGYTF. The CDR3 bases are TGCAGTGCTGGGGAGCCGGGACATGGGGCTAACTATGGCTACACCTTC.

This clonotype was picked up a small number of times. J is TRBJ2-5 and V is TRBV7-9; no reliable D call. The length of the CDR3 is 10 residues. V was cut by 4 bases and J by 6 bases, with 3 bases left in between. Germline V gives CDR1 SEHNR, CDR2 FQNEAQ (reference sequence). The CDR3 DNA follows: TGTGCCAGCAGCTCCAAGACCCAGTACTTC. Protein product: CASSSKTQYF.

J is TRBJ2-7 and V is TRBV6-5; 10 nucleotides line up with TRBD1. From germline, CDR1 is MNHEY and CDR2 SVGAGI. V lost 2 bases, J lost 4 bases, and 2 bases stayed unmatched. The CDR3 consists of 14 residues. This CDR3 reads CASSYAGQGYEQYF. CDR3 DNA sequence: TGTGCCAGCAGTTACGCGGGACAGGGGTACGAGCAGTACTTC.

The genes are TRBV28 and TRBJ1-2; a possible D gene is TRBD1 (5 bases). Germline V gives CDR1 MDHEN, CDR2 SYDVKM. This CDR3 region has 15 residues. Trimming took off 4 bases at V and 0 bases at J, with 12 bases between the two ends. CDR3 in amino acids: CASSSVEQANYGYTF. The DNA for the CDR3 is TGTGCCAGCAGTTCGGTAGAACAGGCTAACTATGGCTACACCTTC.

There are many counts of this clonotype. V usage is TRBV11-2 and J usage is TRBJ2-5, with TRBD2 matching 8 bases. CDR3 length: 16 residues. The germline V gene encodes CDR1 SGHAT and CDR2 FQNNGV. V was clipped by 0 bases and J by 5 bases; unmatched bases: 8. DNA of the CDR3: TGTGCCAGCAGCTTAGATCGATCGGGGGGGTTGGAGACCCAGTACTTC. It codes for CASSLDRSGGLETQYF.

The rearrangement links TRBV27 to TRBJ1-2; D gene ambiguous. This CDR3 comprises 16 residues. Trimming pared 3 bases from V and 2 bases from J, leaving 16 bases between. From germline, CDR1 is MNHEY and CDR2 SMNVEV (reference sequence). CDR3 sequence (DNA): TGTGCCAGCAGTTTTTCTGGTCTACAGAAGAACTATGGCTACACCTTC. It yields the protein CASSFSGLQKNYGYTF.